This T cell receptor beta chain was found in a study of T cells in localized non-small cell lung cancer (dated by TCRdb to 2020 to 2022). Describing the broader study: T cell repertoires of 200 to 250 early-stage NSCLC patients were analyzed, with tumors being compared against uninvolved tumor-adjacent lungs. The mean age of the NSCLC patients was about 62 years, with 120 to 150 men and 85 to 110 women. The cohort comprised around 240 treatment-naïve NSCLC patients with resected, localized lung tumors. Study-wide conclusions, independent of this receptor: Uninvolved tumor-adjacent lung showed the highest T cell clonality, higher than tumor, which suggests more focused antigenic responses in the adjacent lung. Because multi-region tumor sequencing was not performed, intratumor heterogeneity could not be ruled out. Higher blood T cell density associated with longer overall survival, while higher adjacent-lung clonality associated with shorter survival. A median of around 57 of the top 100 tumor clones turned up in the paired uninvolved adjacent lung, and some 27 of those clones also ranked among the top 100 of that same adjacent lung. Because of the exploratory design, TCR variables were selected using unadjusted p-values without false-discovery rate correction.

The germline V gene specifies LGHNA as CDR1 and YSLEER as CDR2. Relative to germline, V is 0 bases shorter and J is 3 bases shorter, with 12 bases between their ends. The CDR3, cysteine through phenylalanine, is 15 amino acids long. The sequence is cut down to CDR3 DNA, 45 bases in frame from base 1. At diagnosis, tumor, uninvolved tumor-adjacent lung and peripheral blood were collected and then preserved as a mix of FFPE and fresh-frozen material. Blood samples were analyzed as peripheral blood mononuclear cells for TCR repertoire profiling. The immunoSEQ Assay was used to sequence TCR beta CDR3 regions from DNA. Regarding the original processing steps: To compute T cell density, TCR beta template counts were normalized to usable DNA, which was estimated by amplifying housekeeping genes. Richness was estimated with the preseqR package, extrapolating to 400,000 templates for PBMC samples and 120,000 templates for tissue samples. Clonality was taken to be one minus Pielou's evenness. Tissue-enriched TCRs were identified by differential abundance testing using productive amino-acid clonotypes, minimum total count 5 and alpha 0.1. The Jaccard Index and the Morisita Overlap Index were used to quantify repertoire overlap between compartments. TCR beta CDR3s were clustered by GLIPH together with public tetramer-defined viral CDR3s, and at least three viral sequences plus V-gene enrichment were required for viral motifs. TCRdb retrieved this table from immuneACCESS and kept in-frame rearrangements only. Not all clones are present; in checked studies, unresolved V genes account for under half, and no reason is known for the remainder. The V and J calls and clone size come from that table; D and trimming were worked out from the DNA. The sample table lists some 80,000 clones, approximately 84% of them with a count of one. The ten biggest clones cover roughly 3% of the sample.

The sample holds one count of this clone. It lacks a known antigen. Nothing much larger sits one base from this clone, and base qualities are not available. This chain joins TRBV4-3 to TRBJ2-7, with the D gene not clear enough to name. This receptor was identified in a man between 40 and 70 years old with stage I lung adenocarcinoma. The sequenced sample was peripheral blood, obtained before any cancer treatment. The sequenced DNA: TGCGCCAGCAGCCAAGATACAATAGAAGTCTACGAGCAGTACTTC. This translates into CASSQDTIEVYEQYF.